A single sample gave rise to the 5 T cell receptor beta chains below, sequenced in a study of cytomegalovirus exposure and HLA in healthy donors. Use of 60 Vbeta and 13 Jbeta primers characterized the PCR. TCRdb's table, derived via immunoSEQ multiplex PCR, lists solely in-frame clones and lacks some. Of more than 95,000 clones in the sample, about 79% were seen once. The specimen sequenced was PBMCs. Receptors originate from a woman in her forties or fifties in good health and CMV-seronegative.

The chain employs TRBV5-6 and TRBJ2-1, with 14 nucleotides matching TRBD2. V lost 4 bases, J lost 14 bases, and 11 bases stayed unmatched. The CDR3 totals 15 residues. Germline V gene sequence: CDR1 SGHDT, CDR2 YYEEEE. The DNA of the CDR3 is TGTGCCAGCAGCGTACCGGGACTAGCGGGGGCCTCTAAGTTCTTC. This sequence encodes CASSVPGLAGASKFF.

This chain connects TRBV27 to TRBJ2-2; TRBD2 matches 12 bases. The length of the CDR3 is 15 residues. V gave up 8 bases and J gave up 1 base; unmatched junction bases: 2. Germline CDR1 reads MNHEY; CDR2 reads SMNVEV (reference sequence). In nucleotides, the CDR3 is TGTGCCAGCTCACTAGCGGGAGGGAACACCGGGGAGCTGTTTTTT. Translation gives CASSLAGGNTGELFF.

V and J are TRBV28 and TRBJ1-2; 7 nucleotides match TRBD1. Germline values: CDR1 MDHEN, CDR2 SYDVKM. This CDR3 region has 16 residues. V dropped 6 bases and J dropped 3; count of bases not matched to a gene: 13. The CDR3 nucleotides are TGTGCCAGCAGGCTTGCGACTGGACAGGCCTACTATGGCTACACCTTC. This sequence encodes CASRLATGQAYYGYTF.

The CDR3 DNA reads TGTGCCACAAACCTAGCGGGAGACGTCGGGGAGCTGTTTTTT. Its protein is CATNLAGDVGELFF. J is TRBJ2-2 and V is TRBV10-3, with 10 bases identical to TRBD2. This CDR3 is built from 14 residues. Per the germline V gene, CDR1 is ENHRY and CDR2 is SYGVKD. V lost 10 bases, J lost 7 bases, and 9 bases stayed unmatched.

The rearrangement links TRBV10-3 to TRBJ2-1; 8 bases line up with TRBD2. The CDR3 sequence is 16 residues long. The germline CDR1 and CDR2 sequences are ENHRY and SYGVKD. The V and J ends lost 2 bases and 6 bases, in that order; junction bases with no gene match: 9. CDR3 loop: CAISEGGLVRSNEQFF. CDR3 coding DNA: TGTGCCATCAGTGAGGGGGGACTAGTCAGAAGCAATGAGCAGTTCTTC.